The following is a T cell receptor (beta chain) sequence with its context. The PCR made use of 60 Vbeta and 13 Jbeta primers. Sequencing used immunoSEQ multiplex PCR; TCRdb keeps in-frame clones, though not all of them. The table records roughly 130,000 clones, about 85% of them present only once. This sample is drawn from a study of cytomegalovirus exposure and HLA in healthy donors. At the level of the study: An analysis done earlier identified almost 120 million unique TCR beta sequences from about 179 million T cells.

Germline V gives CDR1 LNHNV, CDR2 YYDKDF (reference sequence). The length of the CDR3 is 16 residues. V shed 5 bases and J 2 bases; nucleotides not matched to a gene: 10. The V call is TRBV15, the J call TRBJ2-7; the match to TRBD2 covers 9 bases. The sequenced sample was PBMCs. The TCR sequence derives from a boy between 10 and 17 years old in good health and CMV-seronegative. CDR3 region: CATSSQISSGTYEQYF. The CDR3 nucleotides are TGTGCCACCAGCTCCCAGATCTCTAGCGGGACCTACGAGCAGTACTTC.